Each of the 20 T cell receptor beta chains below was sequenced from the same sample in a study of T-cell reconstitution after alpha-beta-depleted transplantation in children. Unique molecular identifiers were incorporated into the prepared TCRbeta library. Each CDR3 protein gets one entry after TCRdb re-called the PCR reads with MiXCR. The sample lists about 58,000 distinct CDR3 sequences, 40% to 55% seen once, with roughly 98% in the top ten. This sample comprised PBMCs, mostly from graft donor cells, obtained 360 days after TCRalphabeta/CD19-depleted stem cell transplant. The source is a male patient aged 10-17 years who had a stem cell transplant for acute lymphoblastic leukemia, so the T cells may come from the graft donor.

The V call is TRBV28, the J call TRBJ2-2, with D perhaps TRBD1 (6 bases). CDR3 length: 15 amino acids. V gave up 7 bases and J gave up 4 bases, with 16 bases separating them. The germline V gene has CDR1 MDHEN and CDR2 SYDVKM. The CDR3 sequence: CASTHRSRGTGELFF. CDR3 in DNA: TGTGCCAGCACCCACAGGTCCAGGGGCACCGGGGAGCTGTTTTTT. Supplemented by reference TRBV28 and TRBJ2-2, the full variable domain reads DVKVTQSSRYLVKRTGEKVFLECVQDMDHENMFWYRQDPGLGLRLIYFSYDVKMKEKGDIPEGYSVSREKKERFSLILESASTNQTSMYLCASTHRSRGTGELFFGEGSRLTVL.

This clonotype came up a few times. The CDR3 DNA follows: TGTGCCAGCAGCTCCCGACTAGAAAATGAGCAGTTCTTC. This translates into CASSSRLENEQFF. The V gene is TRBV7-9, the J gene TRBJ2-1; maybe TRBD2 (6 bases). Germline V gene lookup returns CDR1 SEHNR and CDR2 FQNEAQ (reference sequence). This CDR3 is 13 amino acids long. V was trimmed by 4 bases and J by 7 bases, leaving 11 bases between them.

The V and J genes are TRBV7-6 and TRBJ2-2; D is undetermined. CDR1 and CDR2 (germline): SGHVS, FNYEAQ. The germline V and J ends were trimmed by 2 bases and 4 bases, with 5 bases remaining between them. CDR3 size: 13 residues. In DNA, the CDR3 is TGTGCCAGCAGCTTAACCCCCACCGGGGAGCTGTTTTTT. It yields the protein CASSLTPTGELFF.

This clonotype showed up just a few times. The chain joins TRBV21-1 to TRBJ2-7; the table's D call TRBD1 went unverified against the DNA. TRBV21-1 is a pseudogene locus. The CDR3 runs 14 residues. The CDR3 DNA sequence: TGTGCCAGCGATACCACCGGGCGAACCTACGAGCAGTACTTC. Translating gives CASDTTGRTYEQYF.

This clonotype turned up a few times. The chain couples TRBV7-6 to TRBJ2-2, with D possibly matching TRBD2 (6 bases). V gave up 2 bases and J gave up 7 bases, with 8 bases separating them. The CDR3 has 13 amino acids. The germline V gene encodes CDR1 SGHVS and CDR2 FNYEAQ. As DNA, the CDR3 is TGTGCCAGCAGCTTATTCGGGGGCGGGGAGCTGTTTTTT. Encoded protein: CASSLFGGGELFF.

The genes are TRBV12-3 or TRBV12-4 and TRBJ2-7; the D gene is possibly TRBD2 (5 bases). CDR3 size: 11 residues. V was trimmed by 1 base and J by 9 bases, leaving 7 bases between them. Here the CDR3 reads CASSLGEGQYF. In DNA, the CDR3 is TGTGCCAGCAGTTTAGGCGAGGGGCAGTACTTC.

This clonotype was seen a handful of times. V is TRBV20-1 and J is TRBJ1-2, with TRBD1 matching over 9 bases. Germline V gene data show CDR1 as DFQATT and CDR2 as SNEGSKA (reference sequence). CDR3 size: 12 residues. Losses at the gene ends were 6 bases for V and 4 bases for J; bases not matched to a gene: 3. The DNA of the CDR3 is TGCAGTGCCACACAGGGGGCCTATGGCTACACCTTC. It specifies CSATQGAYGYTF.

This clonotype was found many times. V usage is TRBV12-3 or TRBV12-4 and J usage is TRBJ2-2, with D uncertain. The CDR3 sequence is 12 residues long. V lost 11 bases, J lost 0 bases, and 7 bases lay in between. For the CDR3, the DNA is TGTGCCCTAGGACCGAACACCGGGGAGCTGTTTTTT. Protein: CALGPNTGELFF.

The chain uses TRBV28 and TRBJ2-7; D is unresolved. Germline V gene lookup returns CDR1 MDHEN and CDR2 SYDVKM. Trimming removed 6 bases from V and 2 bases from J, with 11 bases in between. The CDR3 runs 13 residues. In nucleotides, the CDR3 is TGTGCCAGCAGGCCACCAATAACCTACGAGCAGTACTTC. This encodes CASRPPITYEQYF.

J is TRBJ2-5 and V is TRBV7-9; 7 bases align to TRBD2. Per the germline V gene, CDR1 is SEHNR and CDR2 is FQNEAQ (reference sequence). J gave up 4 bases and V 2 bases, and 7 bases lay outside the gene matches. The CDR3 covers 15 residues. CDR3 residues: CASSLTGGSTETQYF. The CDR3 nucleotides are TGTGCCAGCAGCTTAACAGGCGGGAGTACAGAGACCCAGTACTTC.

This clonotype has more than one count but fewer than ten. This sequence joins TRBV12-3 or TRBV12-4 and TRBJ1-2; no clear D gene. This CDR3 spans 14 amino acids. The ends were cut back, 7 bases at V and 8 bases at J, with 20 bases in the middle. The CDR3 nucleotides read TGTGCCAGCACCAGTTTCCCGCTACCTTTGGGCTACACCTTC. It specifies CASTSFPLPLGYTF.

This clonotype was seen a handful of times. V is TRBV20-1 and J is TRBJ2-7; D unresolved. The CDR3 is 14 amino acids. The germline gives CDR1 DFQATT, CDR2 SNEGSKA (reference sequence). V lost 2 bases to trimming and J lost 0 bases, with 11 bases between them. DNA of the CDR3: TGCAGTGCTAGAAGGCAGTTTTTCTCCTACGAGCAGTACTTC. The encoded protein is CSARRQFFSYEQYF.

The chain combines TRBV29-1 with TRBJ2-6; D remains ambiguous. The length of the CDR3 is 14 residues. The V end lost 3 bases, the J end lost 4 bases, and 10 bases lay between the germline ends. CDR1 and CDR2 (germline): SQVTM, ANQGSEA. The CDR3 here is CSVDWRDGANVLTF. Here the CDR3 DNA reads TGCAGCGTTGATTGGCGAGACGGGGCCAACGTCCTGACTTTC.

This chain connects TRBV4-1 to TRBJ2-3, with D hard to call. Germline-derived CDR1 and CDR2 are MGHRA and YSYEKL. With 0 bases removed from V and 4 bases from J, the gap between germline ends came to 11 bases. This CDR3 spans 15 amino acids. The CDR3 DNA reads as TGCGCCAGCAGCCAAGAATGGATTGGGGCAGATACGCAGTATTTT. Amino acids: CASSQEWIGADTQYF.

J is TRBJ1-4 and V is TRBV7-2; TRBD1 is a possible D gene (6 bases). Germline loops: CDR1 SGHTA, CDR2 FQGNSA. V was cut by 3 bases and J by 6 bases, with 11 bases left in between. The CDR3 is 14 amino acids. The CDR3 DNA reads TGTGCCAGCAGCTTTGGGAGGACAGATGAAAAACTGTTTTTT. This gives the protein CASSFGRTDEKLFF.

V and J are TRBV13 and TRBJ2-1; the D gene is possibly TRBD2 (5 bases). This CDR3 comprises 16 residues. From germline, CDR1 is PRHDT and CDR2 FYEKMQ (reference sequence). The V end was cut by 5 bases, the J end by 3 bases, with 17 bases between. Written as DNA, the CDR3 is TGTGCCAGCAGCCAGTCCCAGCGGAAAATCTACAATGAGCAGTTCTTC. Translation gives CASSQSQRKIYNEQFF.

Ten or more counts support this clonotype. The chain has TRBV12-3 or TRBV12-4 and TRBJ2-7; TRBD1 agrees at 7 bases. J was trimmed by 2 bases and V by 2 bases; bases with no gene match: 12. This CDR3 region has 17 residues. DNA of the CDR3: TGTGCCAGCAGTTTAACGTCCGCGGACAGGCCCACCTACGAGCAGTACTTC. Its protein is CASSLTSADRPTYEQYF.

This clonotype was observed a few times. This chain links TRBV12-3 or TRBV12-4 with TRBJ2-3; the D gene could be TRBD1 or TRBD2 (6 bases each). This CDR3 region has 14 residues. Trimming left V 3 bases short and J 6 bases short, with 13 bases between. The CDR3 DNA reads TGTGCCAGCAGTTTGTTGGGGGGCGACGATACGCAGTATTTT. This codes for CASSLLGGDDTQYF.

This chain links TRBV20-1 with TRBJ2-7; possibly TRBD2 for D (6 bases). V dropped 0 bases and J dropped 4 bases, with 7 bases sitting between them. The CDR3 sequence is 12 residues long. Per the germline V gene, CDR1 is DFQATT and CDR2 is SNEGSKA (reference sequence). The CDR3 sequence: CSAREGRYEQYF. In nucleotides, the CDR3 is TGCAGTGCTAGAGAAGGGAGGTACGAGCAGTACTTC.

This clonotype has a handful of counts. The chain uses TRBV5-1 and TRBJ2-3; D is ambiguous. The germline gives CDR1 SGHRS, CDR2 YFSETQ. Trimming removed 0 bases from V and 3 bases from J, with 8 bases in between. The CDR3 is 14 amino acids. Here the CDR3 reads CASSLARLTDTQYF. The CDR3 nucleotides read TGCGCCAGCAGCTTGGCACGGTTGACAGATACGCAGTATTTT.